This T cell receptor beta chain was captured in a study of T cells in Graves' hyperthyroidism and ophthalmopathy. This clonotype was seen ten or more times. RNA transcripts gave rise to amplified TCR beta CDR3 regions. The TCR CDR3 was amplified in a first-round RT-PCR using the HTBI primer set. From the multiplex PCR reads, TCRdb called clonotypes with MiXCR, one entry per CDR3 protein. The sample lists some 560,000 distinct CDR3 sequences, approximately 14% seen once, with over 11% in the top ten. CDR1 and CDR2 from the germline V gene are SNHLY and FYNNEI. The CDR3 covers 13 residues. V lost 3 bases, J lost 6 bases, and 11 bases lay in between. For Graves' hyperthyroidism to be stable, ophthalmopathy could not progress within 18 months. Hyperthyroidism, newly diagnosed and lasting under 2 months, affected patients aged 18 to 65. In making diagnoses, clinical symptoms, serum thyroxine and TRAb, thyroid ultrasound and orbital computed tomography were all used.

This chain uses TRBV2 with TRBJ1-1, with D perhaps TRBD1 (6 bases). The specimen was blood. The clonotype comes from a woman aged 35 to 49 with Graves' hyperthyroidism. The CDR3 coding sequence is TGTGCCAGCAGTGATCTCCAGGGGCCTGAAGCTTTCTTT. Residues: CASSDLQGPEAFF.